These 9 T cell receptor beta chains share one sample of origin, sequenced in a study of cytomegalovirus exposure and HLA in healthy donors. It was with 60 Vbeta and 13 Jbeta primers that the PCR ran. Sequencing used immunoSEQ multiplex PCR; TCRdb keeps in-frame clones, though not all of them. The sample lists 49,000 or so clones, 81% seen once, with 2.5% in the top ten. Sequencing was performed on PBMCs. Receptor source: a boy younger than 18 in good health and CMV-seropositive.

The chain couples TRBV19 to TRBJ1-2, with 9 bases lining up with TRBD1. With 4 bases clipped from V and 7 bases from J, the junction kept 7 bases outside the gene matches. The CDR3 totals 14 residues. Germline assignment: CDR1 LNHDA and CDR2 SQIVND (reference sequence). CDR3 coding DNA: TGTGCCAGTAGTAAATGGGACAGGGCTTCTGGCTACACCTTC. Protein: CASSKWDRASGYTF.

The V and J genes are TRBV18 and TRBJ1-1; possibly TRBD1 for D (6 bases). CDR3 length equals 16 residues. Trimming took 2 bases from V and 2 from J, leaving 15 bases between them. Looked up from germline, CDR1 is KGHSH and CDR2 is LQKENI. CDR3 sequence reads: CASSPTPGEVNTEAFF. The CDR3 coding sequence is TGTGCCAGCTCACCAACTCCAGGGGAAGTCAACACTGAAGCTTTCTTT.

The chain is built from TRBV10-2 and TRBJ2-3, with TRBD2 matching 9 bases. CDR3 size: 15 residues. V lost 10 bases, J lost 2 bases, and 10 bases stayed unmatched. Germline CDR1 WSHSY, CDR2 SAAADI. CDR3 amino acids: CATLPSGAFTDTQYF. CDR3 bases: TGCGCCACGCTCCCTAGCGGGGCCTTCACAGATACGCAGTATTTT.

The chain uses TRBV4-1 and TRBJ1-2; tentative D call: TRBD1 (5 bases). Germline values: CDR1 MGHRA, CDR2 YSYEKL. This CDR3 has 14 amino acids. V gave up 5 bases and J gave up 8 bases, with 18 bases separating them. DNA for the CDR3: TGCGCCAGCAGCAGAAGTCAAGCGGGGGAAGGCTACACCTTC. Its translation is CASSRSQAGEGYTF.

The CDR3 sequence is CASSQYSGSYNEQFF. The CDR3 DNA is TGCGCCAGCAGCCAGTATAGCGGATCCTACAATGAGCAGTTCTTC. V is TRBV4-1 and J is TRBJ2-1, with D possibly being TRBD2 (6 bases). This CDR3 has 15 amino acids. From germline, CDR1 is MGHRA and CDR2 YSYEKL. V was pared by 3 bases and J by 1 base, with 10 bases between.

The chain carries TRBV25-1 and TRBJ1-6; D gene ambiguous. V was clipped by 6 bases and J by 8 bases, with 14 bases between them. Germline V gene sequence: CDR1 MGHDK, CDR2 SYGVNS. The CDR3 runs 14 residues. The CDR3 DNA follows: TGTGCCAGCAGGTCCTATGATTTGTATTCACCCCTCCACTTT. It translates to CASRSYDLYSPLHF.

The rearrangement links TRBV27 to TRBJ1-2, with D tentatively TRBD1 (6 bases). The CDR3 covers 14 residues. The V and J ends lost 9 bases and 7 bases respectively, with 21 bases between them. The germline gives CDR1 MNHEY, CDR2 SMNVEV (reference sequence). The CDR3 DNA follows: TGTGCCAGACAGGATGAGGGGGGGGCCTGTGGCTACACCTTC. This codes for CARQDEGGACGYTF.

The chain uses TRBV11-2 and TRBJ2-7, with 7 bases identical to TRBD1. After removal of 5 bases from V and 1 base from J, the junction contained 2 bases not matched to a gene. Germline V gene data show CDR1 as SGHAT and CDR2 as FQNNGV. The CDR3 consists of 13 residues. CDR3 in DNA: TGTGCCAGCAGCGCGACAGGGTCCTACGAGCAGTACTTC. It translates to CASSATGSYEQYF. The variable domain in full, completed from reference TRBV11-2 and TRBJ2-7, reads EAGVAQSPRYKIIEKRQSVAFWCNPISGHATLYWYQQILGQGPKLLIQFQNNGVVDDSQLPKDRFSAERLKGVDSTLKIQPAKLEDSAVYLCASSATGSYEQYFGPGTRLTVT.

The chain recombines TRBV7-2 with TRBJ1-2; 8 bases agree with TRBD1. The CDR3 spans 17 residues. The trim removed 3 bases at V and 3 bases at J, leaving 12 bases unmatched. The germline gives CDR1 SGHTA, CDR2 FQGNSA. CDR3 amino acids: CASSLFGAGGGYYGYTF. In nucleotides, the CDR3 is TGTGCCAGCAGCTTGTTCGGTGCAGGGGGCGGTTACTATGGCTACACCTTC.